This entry features one T cell receptor beta chain sequence. What it binds is unknown. PCR was performed using 60 Vbeta and 13 Jbeta primers. The table came from immunoSEQ multiplex PCR; TCRdb's copy has only in-frame clones and leaves some out. This repertoire shows tens of thousands of clones, around 73% found once; its top ten account for approximately 2.5%. The sample belongs to a study of cytomegalovirus exposure and HLA in healthy donors. The CDR3 runs to 16 residues. CDR1 and CDR2 (germline): MGHRA, YSYEKL. The ends were cut back, 3 bases at V and 1 base at J, with 12 bases in the middle. Study-level findings and limits: Follow-up analysis later connected one missense variant in DCLRE1C with trimming of TCR beta V- and J-genes. Differences between HLA loci emerged in a later analysis of TCR association rates, with DRB1 most and HLA-C fewest. Presence/absence analyses took donor sequencing depth as roughly uniform. Three CMV-associated chains proved CMV antigen-specific in vitro.

The source is a woman aged 40 to 50 in good health and CMV-seropositive. The source material was PBMCs. This chain connects TRBV4-1 to TRBJ2-2; a weak D match, TRBD2 (6 bases). Here the CDR3 DNA reads TGCGCCAGCAGCCAGTGGACGGGGGTGAACACCGGGGAGCTGTTTTTT. Protein: CASSQWTGVNTGELFF.